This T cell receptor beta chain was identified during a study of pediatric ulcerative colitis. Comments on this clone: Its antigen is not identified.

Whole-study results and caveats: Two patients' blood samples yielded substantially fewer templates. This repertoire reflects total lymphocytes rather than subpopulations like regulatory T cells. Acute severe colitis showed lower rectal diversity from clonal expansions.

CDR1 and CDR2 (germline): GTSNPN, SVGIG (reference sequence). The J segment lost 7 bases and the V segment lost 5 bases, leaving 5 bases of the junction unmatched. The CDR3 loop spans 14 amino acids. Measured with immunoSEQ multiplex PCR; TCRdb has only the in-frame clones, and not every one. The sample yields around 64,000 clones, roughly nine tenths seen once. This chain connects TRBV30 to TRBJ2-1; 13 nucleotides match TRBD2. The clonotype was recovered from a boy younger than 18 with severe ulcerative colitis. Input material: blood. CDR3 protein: CAWGGGLAGNEQFF. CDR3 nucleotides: TGTGCCTGGGGAGGGGGACTAGCGGGAAATGAGCAGTTCTTC. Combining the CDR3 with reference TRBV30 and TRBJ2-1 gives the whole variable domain SQTIHQWPATLVQPVGSPLSLECTVEGTSNPNLYWYRQAAGRGLQLLFYSVGIGQISSEVPQNLSASRPQDRQFILSSKKLLLSDSGFYLCAWGGGLAGNEQFFGPGTRLTVL.